This T cell receptor beta chain was recovered during a study of blood T cell repertoires in COVID-19. Study summary: From T cells, B-cell-depleted T cells, or PBMCs came the material, which was cDNA or gDNA.

Recovery among Cohort 3 donors was established by two negative PCRs, clearance, or symptom resolution. This clone was counted only a few times. This CDR3 spans 14 amino acids. V was shortened by 5 bases and J by 4 bases, with 15 bases between the two germline ends. Germline CDR1 reads SEHNR; CDR2 reads FQNEAQ (reference sequence). As originally analysed: Nucleated cell counts were estimated from reference gene primer amplification. Assay used: immunoSEQ multiplex PCR; TCRdb lists only in-frame clones, some missing. That table furnishes V, J and clone size, whereas the DNA furnished D and trimming. The sample contains about 300,000 clones, approximately 91% of which appear only once.

The chain carries TRBV7-9 and TRBJ2-7, with D possibly being TRBD2 (5 bases). Sequenced sample: PBMCs or T cells enriched from blood (not recorded which). The TCR comes from a woman in her thirties or forties who had recovered from COVID-19. The CDR3 DNA reads as TGTGCCAGCAGCCCCCCAGTTGAGGGATACGAGCAGTACTTC. It translates to CASSPPVEGYEQYF.